The 28 T cell receptor beta chains in this list originate from one sample, sequenced in a study of cytomegalovirus exposure and HLA in healthy donors. A multiplex PCR was run with 60 Vbeta primers and 13 Jbeta primers. Assay used: immunoSEQ multiplex PCR; TCRdb lists only in-frame clones, some missing. The top ten clones hold 1.5% to 2% of a sample with roughly 150,000 clones, roughly 77% of them seen once. Sequencing input: PBMCs. The receptors stem from a woman in her 30s in good health and CMV-seronegative.

This clone came up a few times. The CDR3 nucleotides read TGTGCCAGCAGCTTAGGCTCTAGTCTCCAAGAGACCCAGTACTTC. Translating it yields CASSLGSSLQETQYF. The genes are TRBV7-2 and TRBJ2-5; D unclear. The CDR3 consists of 15 residues. The germline CDR1 and CDR2 sequences are SGHTA and FQGNSA. The V end was cut by 1 base, the J end by 1 base, with 10 bases between.

This chain joins TRBV7-2 and TRBJ2-5; D might be TRBD2 (7 bases). The CDR3 is 16 amino acids. With 3 bases removed from V and 5 bases from J, the gap between germline ends came to 19 bases. CDR1 SGHTA and CDR2 FQGNSA come from the germline V gene. The CDR3 DNA follows: TGTGCCAGCAGCTTGCACAAGGGGGGGCCCCGGGAGACCCAGTACTTC. Translating gives CASSLHKGGPRETQYF.

The J gene is TRBJ2-5, the V gene TRBV7-9; possibly TRBD2 for D (5 bases). Germline CDR1 SEHNR, CDR2 FQNEAQ (reference sequence). The CDR3 runs to 15 residues. V shed 4 bases and J shed 4 bases, with 16 bases lying between them. The chain's CDR3 is CASSSAGIRGETQYF. In DNA form, the CDR3 reads TGTGCCAGCAGCTCGGCCGGGATTCGAGGAGAGACCCAGTACTTC.

V gene TRBV7-2 combines with J gene TRBJ2-5; TRBD2 matches at 14 bases. The CDR3 sequence is 16 residues long. Germline V gives CDR1 SGHTA, CDR2 FQGNSA. V dropped 4 bases and J dropped 2; count of bases not matched to a gene: 3. As DNA, the CDR3 is TGTGCCAGCAGCTCCGGACTAGCGGGGGGTCAAGAGACCCAGTACTTC. Its translation: CASSSGLAGGQETQYF.

The CDR3 spells CASSQHYSGNTIYF. The CDR3 region has the DNA TGTGCCAGCAGCCAACACTACTCTGGAAACACCATATATTTT. The chain recombines TRBV28 with TRBJ1-3; D unclear. Trimming removed 6 bases from V and 0 bases from J, with 9 bases in between. Germline V gene lookup returns CDR1 MDHEN and CDR2 SYDVKM. The CDR3 extends over 14 amino acids. Full variable domain (outside the CDR3, taken from reference TRBV28 and TRBJ1-3): DVKVTQSSRYLVKRTGEKVFLECVQDMDHENMFWYRQDPGLGLRLIYFSYDVKMKEKGDIPEGYSVSREKKERFSLILESASTNQTSMYLCASSQHYSGNTIYFGEGSWLTVV.

The chain employs TRBV28 and TRBJ1-4; unclear D gene. The germline CDR1 and CDR2 sequences are MDHEN and SYDVKM. The V end lost 6 bases, the J end lost 9 bases, and 14 bases lay between the germline ends. The CDR3 has 13 residues. CDR3 in amino acids: CASRTMVDQKLFF. The CDR3, as DNA: TGTGCCAGCAGGACAATGGTAGATCAAAAACTGTTTTTT.

The rearrangement uses TRBV9 and TRBJ2-1; 7 bases are shared with TRBD2. The CDR3 has 17 residues. V shed 5 bases, J shed 0 bases, and the junction held 11 bases outside the gene matches. Germline values: CDR1 SGDLS, CDR2 YYNGEE. The CDR3 loop reads CASSKRDSLSSYNEQFF. The CDR3 nucleotides read TGTGCCAGCAGTAAGCGGGATTCCCTTAGCTCCTACAATGAGCAGTTCTTC.

This rearrangement joins TRBV5-4 to TRBJ1-2; possible D gene TRBD1, 6 bases. Germline values: CDR1 SGHNT, CDR2 YYREEE (reference sequence). The CDR3 spans 15 residues. The ends were cut back, 2 bases at V and 4 bases at J, with 15 bases in the middle. The CDR3 sequence: CASSFVDRVGYGYTF. CDR3 DNA: TGTGCCAGCAGCTTCGTGGACAGAGTAGGCTATGGCTACACCTTC.

This chain connects TRBV5-1 to TRBJ2-7; 7 bases are shared with TRBD1. CDR1 is SGHRS, CDR2 YFSETQ, per germline. The CDR3 length is 13 residues. With 5 bases clipped from V and 7 bases from J, the junction kept 9 bases outside the gene matches. The CDR3 region is CASRSGQLREQYF. The CDR3 region has the DNA TGCGCCAGCAGGTCGGGACAGCTAAGGGAGCAGTACTTC.

This clone was counted a few times. The rearrangement links TRBV6-6 to TRBJ1-1; 9 bases line up with TRBD1. The CDR3 consists of 14 residues. CDR1 is MNHNY and CDR2 is SVGAGI in the germline V gene (reference sequence). The CDR3 DNA sequence: TGTGTGACGAGAAGGGGACAGGGTGTTTCTGAAGCTTTCTTT. Translated, it gives CVTRRGQGVSEAFF.

This clone has a handful of counts. The chain employs TRBV10-3 and TRBJ1-1; tentative D call: TRBD1 (6 bases). The CDR3 is 13 amino acids. Trimming removed 2 bases at V and 6 bases at J, with 10 bases between. Germline CDR1 is ENHRY and CDR2 is SYGVKD. CDR3 in DNA: TGTGCCATCAGTGAGGCAGGGGACCCTGAAGCTTTCTTT. It is translated as CAISEAGDPEAFF.

This CDR3 is CASSLQGLSGELFF. The CDR3 DNA sequence: TGTGCCAGCAGTTTACAGGGTCTCTCCGGGGAGCTGTTTTTT. This chain connects TRBV28 to TRBJ2-2, with a possible D match to TRBD1 (5 bases). Germline assignment: CDR1 MDHEN and CDR2 SYDVKM. The CDR3 runs to 14 residues. V lost 2 bases and J 6 bases, leaving 10 bases between the germline ends.

The CDR3 DNA sequence: TGTGCCAGCTCGAGGGAATCGCCTGGAAACACCATATATTTT. As protein: CASSRESPGNTIYF. J is TRBJ1-3 and V is TRBV6-5; D remains ambiguous. Germline-derived CDR1 and CDR2 are MNHEY and SVGAGI. V lost 8 bases and J lost 2, with 13 bases in between. CDR3 length equals 14 residues.

V is TRBV30 and J is TRBJ1-6; D is perhaps TRBD1 (5 bases). The CDR3 runs 13 residues. The germline gives CDR1 GTSNPN, CDR2 SVGIG (reference sequence). CDR3 residues: CASKGPLNSPLHF. Here the CDR3 DNA reads TGTGCGTCAAAGGGGCCATTAAACTCACCCCTCCACTTT.

The chain links TRBV29-1 to TRBJ2-5; 10 nucleotides line up with TRBD1. Germline CDR1 SQVTM, CDR2 ANQGSEA. V was clipped by 0 bases and J by 5 bases; unmatched bases: 9. The CDR3 length is 16 residues. The CDR3 sequence is CSVEDDGQGVWETQYF. The DNA for the CDR3 is TGCAGCGTTGAAGACGACGGACAGGGGGTGTGGGAGACCCAGTACTTC.

This clone was counted a single time. The rearrangement joins TRBV28 to TRBJ1-5, with a weak D call TRBD1 (5 bases). The V and J ends lost 2 bases and 7 bases respectively, with 21 bases between them. The CDR3 extends over 17 amino acids. In germline, CDR1 is MDHEN, CDR2 SYDVKM. The DNA for the CDR3 is TGTGCCAGCAGTTTAAGGAATCTGGGACTCTCCTTCCAGCCCCAGCATTTT. It encodes CASSLRNLGLSFQPQHF.

The chain carries TRBV2 and TRBJ2-3; 7 bases are a match to TRBD2. With 0 bases clipped from V and 1 base from J, the junction kept 7 bases outside the gene matches. Germline assignment: CDR1 SNHLY and CDR2 FYNNEI. CDR3 size: 17 residues. CDR3 amino acids: CASSEAKGTIGTDTQYF. The CDR3 coding sequence is TGTGCCAGCAGTGAAGCGAAAGGGACTATAGGCACAGATACGCAGTATTTT.

This clone was seen once. The chain is built from TRBV10-3 and TRBJ2-7, with 9 positions matching TRBD2. The CDR3 has 14 amino acids. The J segment lost 2 bases and the V segment lost 9 bases, leaving 8 bases of the junction unmatched. Germline CDR1 ENHRY, CDR2 SYGVKD. The CDR3 loop is CAIVSGREPYEQYF. DNA of the CDR3: TGTGCCATAGTTAGCGGGAGAGAGCCCTACGAGCAGTACTTC.

The chain uses TRBV6-5 and TRBJ2-7, with TRBD2 as a possible D gene (5 bases). Germline V lookup: CDR1 MNHEY, CDR2 SVGAGI. Deletions cut 4 bases from V and 3 bases from J, with 10 bases between. CDR3 length equals 13 residues. The CDR3 here is CASSSPGDYEQYV. CDR3 sequence (DNA): TGTGCCAGCAGTTCGCCCGGGGACTACGAGCAGTACGTC.

The chain combines TRBV7-9 with TRBJ2-1; TRBD2 aligns across 11 bases. Losses at the gene ends were 5 bases for V and 8 bases for J; bases not matched to a gene: 8. The CDR3 is 15 residues long. Germline lookup yields CDR1 SEHNR and CDR2 FQNEAQ (reference sequence). CDR3 sequence (DNA): TGTGCCAGCAGCCCACTAGCGGGAGTCGTATATGAGCAGTTCTTC. Its translation: CASSPLAGVVYEQFF.

Written as DNA, the CDR3 is TGCGCCAGCAGCTTACAGGGACAGGAGTACGAGCAGTACTTC. This translates into CASSLQGQEYEQYF. The chain joins TRBV5-1 to TRBJ2-7, with 8 positions matching TRBD1. CDR1 SGHRS and CDR2 YFSETQ come from the germline V gene. The V gene end was trimmed by 2 bases and the J gene end by 4 bases; junction bases not matched to a gene: 5. The CDR3 consists of 14 residues. Complete variable domain (other parts from reference TRBV5-1 and TRBJ2-7): KAGVTQTPRYLIKTRGQQVTLSCSPISGHRSVSWYQQTPGQGLQFLFEYFSETQRNKGNFPGRFSGRQFSNSRSEMNVSTLELGDSALYLCASSLQGQEYEQYFGPGTRLTVT.

V gene TRBV5-4 combines with J gene TRBJ2-3; 9 nucleotides align to TRBD1. Germline CDR1 reads SGHNT; CDR2 reads YYREEE (reference sequence). This CDR3 is built from 18 residues. V gave up 0 bases and J gave up 3 bases; unmatched junction bases: 11. CDR3 DNA: TGTGCCAGCAGCTTGGGGGGGACTATGACAGGGGGTACAGATACGCAGTATTTT. It encodes CASSLGGTMTGGTDTQYF.

The rearrangement joins TRBV2 to TRBJ1-2; D may be TRBD1 (5 bases). Trimming pared 5 bases from V and 4 bases from J, leaving 11 bases between. The CDR3 extends over 13 amino acids. Germline V gene sequence: CDR1 SNHLY, CDR2 FYNNEI. The CDR3 protein is CASSFKDIYGYTF. CDR3 sequence (DNA): TGTGCCAGCAGTTTTAAGGACATCTATGGCTACACCTTC.

DNA for the CDR3: TGTGCCAGCAGCTTAGATGGACAGTGGGAGACCCAGTACTTC. It specifies CASSLDGQWETQYF. The gene calls are TRBV11-2 and TRBJ2-5, with D possibly matching TRBD1 (6 bases). The CDR3 has 14 amino acids. Germline values: CDR1 SGHAT, CDR2 FQNNGV. The V end was cut by 0 bases, the J end by 5 bases, with 10 bases between.

This chain joins TRBV29-1 and TRBJ1-2; 9 positions agree with TRBD1. The germline V gene has CDR1 SQVTM and CDR2 ANQGSEA. V lost 7 bases, J lost 6 bases, and 9 bases stayed unmatched. The CDR3 has 13 amino acids. DNA for the CDR3: TGCAGCGGGGGGACAGGGAAGTCGCATGGCTACACCTTC. This gives the protein CSGGTGKSHGYTF.

The chain employs TRBV5-1 and TRBJ1-2, with TRBD1 as a possible D gene (6 bases). V shed 0 bases and J shed 8 bases, with 14 bases lying between them. Germline V gene data show CDR1 as SGHRS and CDR2 as YFSETQ. The CDR3 length is 14 residues. The CDR3 here is CASSLALTGGGYTF. The CDR3, as DNA: TGCGCCAGCAGCTTGGCCCTGACAGGTGGCGGCTACACCTTC. Together with reference TRBV5-1 and TRBJ1-2, the CDR3 gives the full variable domain: KAGVTQTPRYLIKTRGQQVTLSCSPISGHRSVSWYQQTPGQGLQFLFEYFSETQRNKGNFPGRFSGRQFSNSRSEMNVSTLELGDSALYLCASSLALTGGGYTFGSGTRLTVV.

This chain uses TRBV7-6 with TRBJ2-1; 13 bases map to TRBD2. J was trimmed by 9 bases and V by 0 bases; bases with no gene match: 8. CDR1 SGHVS and CDR2 FNYEAQ come from the germline V gene. This CDR3 spans 17 amino acids. Written as DNA, the CDR3 is TGTGCCAGCAGCTTAGCAGGACTAGCGGGGGCCGGCAGTGAGCAGTTCTTC. It codes for CASSLAGLAGAGSEQFF.

About this clone: At one end the junction does not follow the germline gene, possibly because of a read error. At the DNA level, this CDR3 is encoded by other sequences in the same sample as well. The J gene is TRBJ1-1, the V gene TRBV7-9; no definite D call. The CDR3 runs 14 residues. Germline V gives CDR1 SEHNR, CDR2 FQNEAQ (reference sequence). The chain's CDR3 is CASSLSGGGTEAFF. Written as DNA, the CDR3 is TGCGCCAGCAGCTTATCGGGTGGAGGTACTGAAGCTTTCTTT.